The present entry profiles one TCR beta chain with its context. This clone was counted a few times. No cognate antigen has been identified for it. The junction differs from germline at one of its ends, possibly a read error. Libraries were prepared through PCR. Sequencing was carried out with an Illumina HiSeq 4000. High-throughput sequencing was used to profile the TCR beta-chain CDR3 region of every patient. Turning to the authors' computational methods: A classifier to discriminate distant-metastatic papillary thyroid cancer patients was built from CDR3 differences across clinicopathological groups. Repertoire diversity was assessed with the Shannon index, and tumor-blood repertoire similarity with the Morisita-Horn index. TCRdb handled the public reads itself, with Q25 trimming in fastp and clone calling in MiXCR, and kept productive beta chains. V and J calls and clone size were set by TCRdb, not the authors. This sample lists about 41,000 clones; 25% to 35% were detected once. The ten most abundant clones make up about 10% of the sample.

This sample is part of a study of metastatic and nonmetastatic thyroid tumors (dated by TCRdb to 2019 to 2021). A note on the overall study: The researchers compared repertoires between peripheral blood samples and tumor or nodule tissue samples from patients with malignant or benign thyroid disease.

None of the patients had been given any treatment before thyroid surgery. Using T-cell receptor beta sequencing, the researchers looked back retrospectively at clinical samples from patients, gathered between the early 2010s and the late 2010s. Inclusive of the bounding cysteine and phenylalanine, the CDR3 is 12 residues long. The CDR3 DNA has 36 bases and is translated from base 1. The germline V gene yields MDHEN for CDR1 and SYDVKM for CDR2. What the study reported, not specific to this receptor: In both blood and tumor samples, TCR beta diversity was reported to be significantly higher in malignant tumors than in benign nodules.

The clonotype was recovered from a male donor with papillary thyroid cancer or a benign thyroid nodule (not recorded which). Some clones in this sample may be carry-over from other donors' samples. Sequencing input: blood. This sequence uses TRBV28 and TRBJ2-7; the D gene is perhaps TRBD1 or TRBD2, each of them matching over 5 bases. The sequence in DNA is TGTGCCAGCAGCCTCAATCTGGGACCTCAAGACTTC. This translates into CASSLNLGPQDF.